This T cell receptor (beta chain) was identified during a study of monozygotic twins with inflammatory bowel disease. Study results and caveats: Repertoire similarity did not differ between concordant and discordant twins, possibly owing to limited power.

The template switching step added UMIs that contained a 6-nucleotide sample barcode. TCRdb processed the 5' RACE reads again and assigns one entry to each CDR3 protein, with no DNA. This sample contains 150,000 to 200,000 distinct CDR3 sequences. Blood was collected, approximately 2.7 ml per donor. The CDR3 loop spans 14 amino acids. Concerning this clonotype itself: The antigen remains unidentified.

The sample was blood. This TCR derives from a human donor with ulcerative colitis or Crohn's disease, or a healthy co-twin of an affected twin (not recorded which). The chain has TRBV12-3 or TRBV12-4 and TRBJ2-5; without DNA, the TCRdb call of TRBD1 cannot be checked. The CDR3 loop is CASSLAGGWETQYF.